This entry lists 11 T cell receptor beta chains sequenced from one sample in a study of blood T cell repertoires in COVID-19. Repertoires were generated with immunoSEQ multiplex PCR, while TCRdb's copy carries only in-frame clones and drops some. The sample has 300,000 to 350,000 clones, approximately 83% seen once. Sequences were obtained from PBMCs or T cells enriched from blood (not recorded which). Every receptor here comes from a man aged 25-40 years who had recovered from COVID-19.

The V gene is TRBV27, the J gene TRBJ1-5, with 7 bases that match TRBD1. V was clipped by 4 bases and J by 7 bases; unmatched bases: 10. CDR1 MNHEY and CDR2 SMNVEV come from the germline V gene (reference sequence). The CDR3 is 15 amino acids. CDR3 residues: CASSSIDRDHQPQHF. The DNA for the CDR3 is TGTGCCAGCAGTTCAATCGACAGGGACCACCAGCCCCAGCATTTT.

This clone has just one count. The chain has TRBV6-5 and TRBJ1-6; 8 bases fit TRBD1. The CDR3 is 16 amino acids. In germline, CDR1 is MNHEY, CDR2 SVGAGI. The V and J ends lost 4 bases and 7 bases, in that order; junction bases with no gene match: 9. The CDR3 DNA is TGTGCCAGCAGTTGGAGCCAGGGGGCGCAGAATTCACCCCTCCACTTT. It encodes CASSWSQGAQNSPLHF.

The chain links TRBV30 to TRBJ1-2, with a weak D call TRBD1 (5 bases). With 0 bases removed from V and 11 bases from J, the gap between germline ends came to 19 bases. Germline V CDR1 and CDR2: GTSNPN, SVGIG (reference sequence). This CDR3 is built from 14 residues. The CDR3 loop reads CAWSVQGAVAGYTF. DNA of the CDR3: TGTGCCTGGAGTGTACAAGGGGCCGTGGCTGGGTACACCTTC.

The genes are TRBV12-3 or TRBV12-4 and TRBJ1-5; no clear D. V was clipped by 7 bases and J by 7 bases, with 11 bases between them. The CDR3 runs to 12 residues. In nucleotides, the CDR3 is TGTGCCAGCAAACTCGAGGAACAGCCCCAGCATTTT. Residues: CASKLEEQPQHF.

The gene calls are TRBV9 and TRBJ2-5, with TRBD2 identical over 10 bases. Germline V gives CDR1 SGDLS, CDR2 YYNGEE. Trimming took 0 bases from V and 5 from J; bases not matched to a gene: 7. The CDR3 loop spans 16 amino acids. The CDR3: CASSVASGGGRETQYF. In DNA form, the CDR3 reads TGTGCCAGCAGCGTAGCAAGCGGGGGGGGCCGTGAGACCCAGTACTTC.

The CDR3 sequence: CASRRGFRQEAFF. For the CDR3, the DNA is TGTGCCAGCAGACGGGGGTTCAGGCAAGAAGCTTTCTTT. V usage is TRBV2 and J usage is TRBJ1-1, with TRBD1 as a possible D gene (5 bases). Per the germline V gene, CDR1 is SNHLY and CDR2 is FYNNEI. CDR3 length equals 13 residues. V lost 6 bases and J lost 8, with 16 bases in between. Based on the CDR3 plus reference TRBV2 and TRBJ1-1, the full variable domain is EPEVTQTPSHQVTQMGQEVILRCVPISNHLYFYWYRQILGQKVEFLVSFYNNEISEKSEIFDDQFSVERPDGSNFTLKIRSTKLEDSAMYFCASRRGFRQEAFFGQGTRLTVV.

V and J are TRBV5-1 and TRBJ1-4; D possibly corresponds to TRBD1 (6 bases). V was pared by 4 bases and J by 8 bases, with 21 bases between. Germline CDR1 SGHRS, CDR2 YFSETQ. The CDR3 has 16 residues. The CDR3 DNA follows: TGCGCCAGCAGCCAGCGTGGACAGATAGGAAACGAAAAACTGTTTTTT. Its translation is CASSQRGQIGNEKLFF. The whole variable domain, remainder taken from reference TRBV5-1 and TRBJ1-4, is KAGVTQTPRYLIKTRGQQVTLSCSPISGHRSVSWYQQTPGQGLQFLFEYFSETQRNKGNFPGRFSGRQFSNSRSEMNVSTLELGDSALYLCASSQRGQIGNEKLFFGSGTQLSVL.

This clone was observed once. The CDR3, as DNA: TGTGCCAGCAGCGCAAGACTAGCGGGGGAGCTGTTTTTT. Translating it yields CASSARLAGELFF. The V call is TRBV9, the J call TRBJ2-2; 8 bases map to TRBD2. The CDR3 is 13 residues long. V lost 3 bases and J lost 8; bases outside the gene matches: 3. The germline V gene has CDR1 SGDLS and CDR2 YYNGEE.

CDR3 sequence: CASSPRPVINYGYTF. In nucleotides, the CDR3 is TGTGCCAGCAGCCCGCGCCCCGTCATTAACTATGGCTACACCTTC. V usage is TRBV9 and J usage is TRBJ1-2; D gene unclear. V was pared by 4 bases and J by 1 base, with 14 bases between. Germline assignment: CDR1 SGDLS and CDR2 YYNGEE. The length of the CDR3 is 15 residues.

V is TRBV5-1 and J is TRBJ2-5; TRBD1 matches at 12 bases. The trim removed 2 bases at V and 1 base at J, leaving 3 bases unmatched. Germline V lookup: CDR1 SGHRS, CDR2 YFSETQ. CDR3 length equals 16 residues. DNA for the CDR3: TGCGCCAGCAGCTTAGGGACAGGGGGCTTCCAAGAGACCCAGTACTTC. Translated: CASSLGTGGFQETQYF.

The CDR3 region has the DNA TGTGCCAGCAGTCTGACCGGGACAGGGTTGTCCGGGGAGCTGTTTTTT. Protein: CASSLTGTGLSGELFF. J is TRBJ2-2 and V is TRBV6-2 or TRBV6-3; TRBD1 aligns across 9 bases. CDR3 length: 16 residues. Per germline, CDR1 MNHEY and CDR2 SVGEGT. Trimming at V came to 5 bases and at J to 6 bases, leaving 10 bases not matched to a gene.